This T cell receptor beta chain was retrieved from a study of T cells in Graves' hyperthyroidism and ophthalmopathy. Amplification yielded TCR beta CDR3 regions, with RNA transcripts as the source. Using the HTBI primer set, a first-round RT-PCR was run on the TCR CDR3. Via MiXCR, TCRdb re-called the multiplex PCR reads, giving one row per CDR3 protein. In the table there are around 520,000 distinct CDR3 sequences, approximately 24% of which are singletons. This CDR3 region has 13 residues. With 10 bases removed from V and 4 bases from J, the gap between germline ends came to 14 bases. This receptor was taken from a woman aged 30 to 39 with Graves' ophthalmopathy. The sequencing sample was made of blood. The J gene is TRBJ1-3, the V gene TRBV12-3 or TRBV12-4; D gene uncertain. The CDR3 sequence is CANAPGSGNTIYF. The CDR3 nucleotides are TGTGCCAACGCCCCGGGCTCCGGAAACACCATATATTTT.